The 29 T cell receptor beta chains below were found in one sample sequenced in a study of blood T cell repertoires in COVID-19. The data were produced by immunoSEQ multiplex PCR, yet TCRdb's version contains in-frame clones alone and is incomplete. The sample has 99,000 or so clones, about 76% seen once. Specimen: peripheral blood. Receptors were obtained from a woman between 65 and 79 years old with acute or convalescent COVID-19.

This chain joins TRBV7-9 and TRBJ1-1; TRBD1 aligns across 7 bases. The junction had 3 bases not matched to a gene; V was cut back by 5 bases and J by 3 bases. CDR1 and CDR2 (germline): SEHNR, FQNEAQ (reference sequence). The CDR3 covers 13 residues. This CDR3 is CASSAQGHTEAFF. DNA for the CDR3: TGTGCCAGCAGCGCACAGGGGCACACTGAAGCTTTCTTT.

This clone turned up a few times. The genes are TRBV4-3 and TRBJ1-5, with D uncertain. Per the germline V gene, CDR1 is LGHNA and CDR2 is YSLEER. Trimming left V 1 base short and J 9 bases short, with 13 bases between. This CDR3 has 14 amino acids. In DNA, the CDR3 is TGCGCCAGCAGCCAAGGTTCAACCGGAGGGCCCCAGCATTTT. Encoded protein: CASSQGSTGGPQHF.

This chain uses TRBV7-9 with TRBJ2-2, with 7 bases lining up with TRBD2. This CDR3 has 13 amino acids. The ends lost 5 bases at V and 3 bases at J; junction bases unmatched: 0. Germline CDR1 and CDR2: SEHNR and FQNEAQ (reference sequence). CDR3 in amino acids: CASSRGDTGELFF. The CDR3 DNA follows: TGTGCCAGCAGCCGGGGGGACACCGGGGAGCTGTTTTTT.

This chain connects TRBV3-1 (or the pseudogene TRBV3-2) to TRBJ1-5, with 7 positions matching TRBD1. CDR3 length equals 14 residues. CDR1 LGHDT and CDR2 YNNKEL come from the germline V gene (reference sequence). V lost 4 bases to trimming and J lost 4 bases; unmatched junction nucleotides: 4. CDR3 nucleotides: TGTGCCAGCAGCCCCCGACAGGGTAATCAGCCCCAGCATTTT. Translated: CASSPRQGNQPQHF.

This chain connects TRBV20-1 to TRBJ2-7; a possible D gene is TRBD1 (6 bases). The germline CDR1 and CDR2 sequences are DFQATT and SNEGSKA (reference sequence). The V end was cut by 3 bases, the J end by 2 bases, with 17 bases between. The CDR3 runs to 15 residues. The DNA for the CDR3 is TGCAGTGCTAGTCGGCCCAGGGGAACGGCCTACGAGCAGTACTTC. It specifies CSASRPRGTAYEQYF.

V usage is TRBV10-3 and J usage is TRBJ1-3; 9 nucleotides align to TRBD1. The CDR3 sequence is 18 residues long. The V gene end was trimmed by 2 bases and the J gene end by 0 bases; junction bases not matched to a gene: 8. The germline V gene has CDR1 ENHRY and CDR2 SYGVKD. The DNA for the CDR3 is TGTGCCATCAGTGAGAGGGACAGGGAATTTGACTCTGGAAACACCATATATTTT. This translates into CAISERDREFDSGNTIYF.

The chain couples TRBV27 to TRBJ1-2, with D perhaps matching TRBD1 (5 bases). The V gene lost 3 bases and the J gene lost 8 bases, with 13 bases spanning the gap. The CDR3 loop spans 13 amino acids. The V gene's germline CDR1 is MNHEY and CDR2 SMNVEV (reference sequence). CDR3 in amino acids: CASSFREQIGYTF. CDR3 DNA: TGTGCCAGCAGTTTCAGGGAACAAATCGGCTACACCTTC.

This chain links TRBV11-3 with TRBJ2-7; D might be TRBD1 (6 bases). The germline V gene has CDR1 SGHNT and CDR2 YENEEA. The V and J ends lost 0 bases and 0 bases respectively, with 15 bases between them. The CDR3 loop spans 17 amino acids. The CDR3 bases are TGTGCCAGCAGCTTAGATGGACCGACAGGCCTCTCCTACGAGCAGTACTTC. Translated, it gives CASSLDGPTGLSYEQYF.

There are a few counts of this clone. The chain is built from TRBV30 and TRBJ1-2, with unresolved D. The CDR3 length is 12 residues. CDR1 is GTSNPN and CDR2 is SVGIG in the germline V gene (reference sequence). V shed 0 bases and J shed 6 bases, with 8 bases lying between them. CDR3 sequence (DNA): TGTGCCTGGAGTGTACGGGGAGATGGCTACACCTTC. It is translated as CAWSVRGDGYTF.

The chain recombines TRBV6-2 or TRBV6-3 with TRBJ1-2, with D possibly TRBD1 on 6 matching bases. The CDR3 contains 14 residues. The ends were cut back, 0 bases at V and 6 bases at J, with 11 bases in the middle. The germline CDR1 and CDR2 sequences are MNHEY and SVGEGT. The CDR3 region has the DNA TGTGCCAGCAGTTACTCGGGGGGGGCGAATGGCTACACCTTC. As protein: CASSYSGGANGYTF.

The chain recombines TRBV5-1 with TRBJ2-1; 9 bases are a match to TRBD2. CDR1 and CDR2 from the germline V gene are SGHRS and YFSETQ. V shed 4 bases and J 7 bases; nucleotides not matched to a gene: 6. This CDR3 is 14 amino acids long. The DNA of the CDR3 is TGCGCCAGCAGCAGTAGCGGGGGAAGGAATGAGCAGTTCTTC. Translated, it gives CASSSSGGRNEQFF.

V gene TRBV9 combines with J gene TRBJ1-1; possibly TRBD1 for D (6 bases). Trimming took 4 bases from V and 7 from J, leaving 14 bases between them. The CDR3 spans 13 residues. The germline V gene has CDR1 SGDLS and CDR2 YYNGEE. The DNA for the CDR3 is TGTGCCAGCAGCTCCCTGCAGGGGAGTGAAGCTTTCTTT. Protein product: CASSSLQGSEAFF.

This clone appeared a few times. This chain links TRBV6-6 with TRBJ1-6; TRBD1 is a possible D gene (6 bases). The CDR3 runs to 15 residues. Germline assignment: CDR1 MNHNY and CDR2 SVGAGI (reference sequence). The V and J ends lost 0 bases and 9 bases respectively, with 12 bases between them. The CDR3 sequence: CASSYSPRGGSPLHF. The CDR3 DNA follows: TGTGCCAGCAGTTACTCCCCGAGGGGGGGTTCACCCCTCCACTTT.

V gene TRBV19 combines with J gene TRBJ1-5; possibly TRBD1 for D (6 bases). With 3 bases removed from V and 8 bases from J, the gap between germline ends came to 11 bases. CDR1 is LNHDA, CDR2 SQIVND, per germline (reference sequence). CDR3 size: 13 residues. Here the CDR3 reads CASSIRSGEPQHF. CDR3 sequence (DNA): TGTGCCAGTAGTATTCGATCAGGGGAGCCCCAGCATTTT.

J is TRBJ2-2 and V is TRBV5-1; 9 bases fit TRBD2. J gave up 0 bases and V 0 bases, and 6 bases lay outside the gene matches. The germline V gene encodes CDR1 SGHRS and CDR2 YFSETQ. The CDR3 runs 18 residues. The CDR3 region is CASSLVPAGGTNTGELFF. CDR3 coding DNA: TGCGCCAGCAGCTTGGTTCCAGCGGGGGGCACGAACACCGGGGAGCTGTTTTTT.

The table lists this clone with a few counts. The V and J genes are TRBV5-1 and TRBJ2-2, with D possibly matching TRBD2 (6 bases). The CDR3 runs 14 residues. V lost 0 bases and J 10 bases, leaving 13 bases between the germline ends. Germline V CDR1 and CDR2: SGHRS, YFSETQ. The CDR3 DNA reads TGCGCCAGCAGCTTGGATCCGGGACTCCCGGAGCTGTTTTTT. It specifies CASSLDPGLPELFF. Looking up the rest from reference TRBV5-1 and TRBJ2-2 gives the full variable domain: KAGVTQTPRYLIKTRGQQVTLSCSPISGHRSVSWYQQTPGQGLQFLFEYFSETQRNKGNFPGRFSGRQFSNSRSEMNVSTLELGDSALYLCASSLDPGLPELFFGEGSRLTVL.

The chain is built from TRBV28 and TRBJ2-7; D is perhaps TRBD2 (5 bases). Trimming removed 6 bases from V and 7 bases from J, with 13 bases in between. CDR3 length equals 12 residues. Germline V gene sequence: CDR1 MDHEN, CDR2 SYDVKM. The CDR3 is CASSLTSGEQYF. The CDR3 nucleotides read TGTGCCAGCAGCCTGACATCGGGGGAGCAGTACTTC.

The V gene is TRBV28, the J gene TRBJ2-7, with 10 nucleotides matching TRBD1. The CDR3 has 14 residues. The V segment lost 3 bases and the J segment 7 bases; nucleotides outside the gene matches: 6. The V gene's germline CDR1 is MDHEN and CDR2 SYDVKM. Here the CDR3 reads CASSLRQGAREQYF. Here the CDR3 DNA reads TGTGCCAGCAGTTTGAGACAGGGGGCTCGGGAGCAGTACTTC.

This clone has a handful of counts. V gene TRBV18 combines with J gene TRBJ2-5; no definite D call. V gave up 3 bases and J gave up 5 bases, with 13 bases separating them. Germline CDR1 and CDR2: KGHSH and LQKENI. CDR3 length equals 14 residues. CDR3 sequence: CASSPNTPRETQYF. The CDR3 DNA follows: TGTGCCAGCTCACCCAACACACCTAGGGAGACCCAGTACTTC.

The table lists this clone with a few counts. The gene calls are TRBV7-2 and TRBJ2-2; 8 nucleotides line up with TRBD2. The trim removed 1 base at V and 5 bases at J, leaving 9 bases unmatched. CDR1 and CDR2 (germline): SGHTA, FQGNSA. CDR3 length equals 17 residues. CDR3 region: CASSLVASGGSTGELFF. The CDR3, as DNA: TGTGCCAGCAGCTTAGTAGCCAGCGGGGGTTCGACCGGGGAGCTGTTTTTT.

This chain joins TRBV19 and TRBJ2-1; D remains ambiguous. Germline CDR1 LNHDA, CDR2 SQIVND (reference sequence). The CDR3 runs 17 residues. The V end was cut by 0 bases, the J end by 3 bases, with 15 bases between. This CDR3 is CASSIESVTLNYNEQFF. CDR3 in DNA: TGTGCCAGTAGTATAGAGTCAGTAACCTTAAACTACAATGAGCAGTTCTTC.

The chain joins TRBV12-3 or TRBV12-4 to TRBJ2-1; no clear D. The V end lost 4 bases, the J end lost 6 bases, and 10 bases lay between the germline ends. The CDR3 is 13 residues long. The CDR3 nucleotides read TGTGCCAGCAGTTCCGACAAAATCAATGAGCAGTTCTTC. Translated: CASSSDKINEQFF.

The chain has TRBV3-1 (or the pseudogene TRBV3-2) and TRBJ1-5, with no clear D. This CDR3 has 13 amino acids. V was shortened by 0 bases and J by 6 bases, with 6 bases between the two germline ends. Germline V CDR1 and CDR2: LGHDT, YNNKEL (reference sequence). The CDR3 is CASSQDQVQPQHF. The CDR3 DNA reads TGTGCCAGCAGCCAAGATCAGGTTCAGCCCCAGCATTTT.

This sequence joins TRBV24-1 and TRBJ2-1; 14 bases match TRBD2. Losses at the gene ends were 7 bases for V and 7 bases for J; bases not matched to a gene: 5. CDR1 is KGHDR and CDR2 is SFDVKD in the germline V gene. The length of the CDR3 is 15 residues. The CDR3 region has the DNA TGTGCCACCAGACAGACTAGCGGGGGGGCGAATGAGCAGTTCTTC. This gives the protein CATRQTSGGANEQFF.

This clone was counted a few times. J is TRBJ1-5 and V is TRBV29-1; the match to TRBD1 covers 11 bases. The germline CDR1 and CDR2 sequences are SQVTM and ANQGSEA. The CDR3 has 12 residues. J was trimmed by 14 bases and V by 2 bases; bases with no gene match: 5. Here the CDR3 reads CSVEMEGQGEHF. The CDR3 DNA follows: TGCAGCGTTGAAATGGAGGGACAGGGGGAGCATTTT.

The chain combines TRBV7-9 with TRBJ2-3; D is perhaps TRBD2 (7 bases). Germline CDR1 and CDR2: SEHNR and FQNEAQ (reference sequence). V lost 5 bases, J lost 0 bases, and 15 bases lay in between. This CDR3 is 16 amino acids long. CDR3 amino acids: CASSTQQGLSTDTQYF. The CDR3 nucleotides are TGTGCCAGCAGCACCCAACAGGGACTAAGCACAGATACGCAGTATTTT.

The chain has TRBV2 and TRBJ1-1; the D gene is possibly TRBD1 (6 bases). V was clipped by 8 bases and J by 5 bases, with 9 bases between them. Per germline, CDR1 SNHLY and CDR2 FYNNEI. This CDR3 is built from 11 residues. In nucleotides, the CDR3 is TGTGCCAGCGGCAGGGGTACTGAAGCTTTCTTT. It specifies CASGRGTEAFF.

The chain recombines TRBV7-9 with TRBJ2-6; D call uncertain. The V end was cut by 3 bases, the J end by 0 bases, with 9 bases between. Germline V gene sequence: CDR1 SEHNR, CDR2 FQNEAQ (reference sequence). The CDR3 length is 16 residues. The CDR3 here is CASSLVRGSGANVLTF. For the CDR3, the DNA is TGTGCCAGCAGCTTGGTTAGAGGCTCTGGGGCCAACGTCCTGACTTTC.

This clone turned up a few times. This chain links TRBV4-1 with TRBJ2-7; 7 nucleotides match TRBD1. The length of the CDR3 is 16 residues. The ends lost 0 bases at V and 3 bases at J; junction bases unmatched: 8. Germline CDR1 is MGHRA and CDR2 is YSYEKL. The CDR3 sequence: CASSQDWDSGVYEQYF. CDR3 coding DNA: TGCGCCAGCAGCCAAGATTGGGACAGCGGTGTCTACGAGCAGTACTTC.